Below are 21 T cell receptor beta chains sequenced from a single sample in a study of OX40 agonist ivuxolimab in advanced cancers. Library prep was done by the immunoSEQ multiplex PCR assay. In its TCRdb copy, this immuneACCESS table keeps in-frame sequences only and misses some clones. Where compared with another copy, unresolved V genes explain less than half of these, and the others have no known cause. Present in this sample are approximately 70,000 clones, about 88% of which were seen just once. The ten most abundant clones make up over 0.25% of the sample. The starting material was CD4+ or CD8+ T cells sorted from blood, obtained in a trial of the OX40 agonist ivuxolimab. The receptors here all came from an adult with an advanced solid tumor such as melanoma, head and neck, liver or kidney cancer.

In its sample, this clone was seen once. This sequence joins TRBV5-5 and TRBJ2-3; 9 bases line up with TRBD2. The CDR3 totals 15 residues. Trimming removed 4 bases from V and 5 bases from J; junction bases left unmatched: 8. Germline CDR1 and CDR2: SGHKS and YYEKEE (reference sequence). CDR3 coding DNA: TGTGCCAGCAGCCCCCCTCTAGCGGGACAAGATACGCAGTATTTT. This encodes CASSPPLAGQDTQYF.

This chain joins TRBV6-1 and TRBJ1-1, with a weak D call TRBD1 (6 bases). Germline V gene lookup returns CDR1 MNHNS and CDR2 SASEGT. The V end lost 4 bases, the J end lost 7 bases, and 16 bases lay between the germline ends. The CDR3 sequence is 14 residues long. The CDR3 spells CASSATGMTSEAFF. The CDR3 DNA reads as TGTGCCAGCAGTGCAACAGGGATGACTAGTGAAGCTTTCTTT.

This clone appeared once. CDR3 loop: CASSQDRAPTYEQYF. In DNA, the CDR3 is TGCGCCAGCAGCCAAGACAGGGCCCCCACCTACGAGCAGTACTTC. The gene calls are TRBV5-1 and TRBJ2-7; 7 nucleotides line up with TRBD1. With 4 bases clipped from V and 2 bases from J, the junction kept 9 bases outside the gene matches. CDR1 is SGHRS and CDR2 is YFSETQ in the germline V gene. The CDR3 consists of 15 residues.

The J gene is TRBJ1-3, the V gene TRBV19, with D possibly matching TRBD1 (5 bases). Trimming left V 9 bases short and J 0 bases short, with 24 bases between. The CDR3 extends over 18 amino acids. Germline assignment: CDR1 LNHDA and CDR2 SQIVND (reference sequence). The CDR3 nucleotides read TGTGCCAGAAACCCAGGGCAGCTCCCTAAATGCTCTGGAAACACCATATATTTT. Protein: CARNPGQLPKCSGNTIYF.

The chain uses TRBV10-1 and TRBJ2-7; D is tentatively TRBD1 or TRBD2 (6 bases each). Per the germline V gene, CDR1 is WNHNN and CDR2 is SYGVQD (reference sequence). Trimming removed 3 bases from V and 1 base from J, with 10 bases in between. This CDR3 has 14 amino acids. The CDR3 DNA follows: TGCGCCAGCAGTGAAGGGGGGCCGTCCTACGAGCAGTACTTC. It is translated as CASSEGGPSYEQYF.

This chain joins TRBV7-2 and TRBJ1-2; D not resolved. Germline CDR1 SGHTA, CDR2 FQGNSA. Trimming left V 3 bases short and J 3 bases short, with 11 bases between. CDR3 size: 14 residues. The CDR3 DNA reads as TGTGCCAGCAGCTTCTCAGAAAAATACTATGGCTACACCTTC. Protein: CASSFSEKYYGYTF.

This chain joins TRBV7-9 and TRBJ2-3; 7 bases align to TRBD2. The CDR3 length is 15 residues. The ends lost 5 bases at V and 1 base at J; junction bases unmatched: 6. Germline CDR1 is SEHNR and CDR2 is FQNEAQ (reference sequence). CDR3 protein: CASSGIREGTDTQYF. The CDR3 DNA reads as TGTGCCAGCAGCGGAATACGGGAGGGCACAGATACGCAGTATTTT.

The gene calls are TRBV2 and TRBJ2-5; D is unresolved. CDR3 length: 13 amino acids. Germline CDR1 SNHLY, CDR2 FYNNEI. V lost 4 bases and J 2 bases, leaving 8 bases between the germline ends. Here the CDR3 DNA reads TGTGCCAGCAGTGTACTCTTGCAAGAGACCCAGTACTTC. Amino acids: CASSVLLQETQYF.

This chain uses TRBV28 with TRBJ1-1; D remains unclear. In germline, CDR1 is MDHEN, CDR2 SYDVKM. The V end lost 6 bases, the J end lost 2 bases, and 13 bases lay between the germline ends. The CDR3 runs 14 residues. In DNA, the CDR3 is TGTGCCAGCAGGAACCCGGGGTTAAACACTGAAGCTTTCTTT. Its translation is CASRNPGLNTEAFF.

The CDR3 DNA reads TGTGCCAGTAGTATAATGGGACAGCCGTCCAATTCACCCCTCCACTTT. It codes for CASSIMGQPSNSPLHF. This rearrangement joins TRBV19 to TRBJ1-6; 7 bases are shared with TRBD1. V gave up 2 bases and J gave up 7 bases; unmatched junction bases: 8. Germline V CDR1 and CDR2: LNHDA, SQIVND (reference sequence). The CDR3 length is 16 residues.

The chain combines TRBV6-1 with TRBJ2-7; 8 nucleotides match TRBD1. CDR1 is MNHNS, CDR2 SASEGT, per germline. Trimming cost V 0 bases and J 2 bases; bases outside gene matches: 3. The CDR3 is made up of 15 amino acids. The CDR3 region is CASSEADRGPYEQYF. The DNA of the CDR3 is TGTGCCAGCAGTGAAGCCGACAGGGGACCCTACGAGCAGTACTTC.

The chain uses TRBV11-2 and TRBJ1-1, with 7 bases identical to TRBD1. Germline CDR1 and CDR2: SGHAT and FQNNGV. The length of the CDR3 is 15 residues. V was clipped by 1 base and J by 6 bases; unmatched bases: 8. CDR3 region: CASSLGSGGRPEAFF. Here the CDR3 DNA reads TGTGCCAGCAGCTTAGGGTCAGGGGGTCGTCCTGAAGCTTTCTTT.

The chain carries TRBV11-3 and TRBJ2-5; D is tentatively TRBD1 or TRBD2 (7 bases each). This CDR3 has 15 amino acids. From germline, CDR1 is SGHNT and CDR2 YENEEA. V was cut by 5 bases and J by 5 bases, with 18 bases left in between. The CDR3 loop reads CASSQGGTSRETQYF. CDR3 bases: TGTGCCAGCAGCCAGGGGGGGACATCCAGGGAGACCCAGTACTTC.

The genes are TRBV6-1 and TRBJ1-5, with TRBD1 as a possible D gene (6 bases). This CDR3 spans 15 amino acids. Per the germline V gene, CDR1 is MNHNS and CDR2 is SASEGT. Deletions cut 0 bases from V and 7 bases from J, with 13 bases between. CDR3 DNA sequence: TGTGCCAGCAGTGAAGCATCAGGGGCCGGGCAGCCCCAGCATTTT. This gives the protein CASSEASGAGQPQHF.

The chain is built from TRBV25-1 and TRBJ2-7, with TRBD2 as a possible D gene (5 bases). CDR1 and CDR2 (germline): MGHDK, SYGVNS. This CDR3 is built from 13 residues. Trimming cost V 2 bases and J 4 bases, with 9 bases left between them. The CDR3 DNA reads TGTGCCAGCAGTGAAAGCGGAATTTACGAGCAGTACTTC. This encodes CASSESGIYEQYF.

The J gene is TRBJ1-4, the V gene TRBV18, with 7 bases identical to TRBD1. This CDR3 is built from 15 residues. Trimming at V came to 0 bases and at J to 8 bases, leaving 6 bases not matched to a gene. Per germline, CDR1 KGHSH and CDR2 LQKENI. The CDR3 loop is CASSPPGQQGEKLFF. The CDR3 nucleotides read TGTGCCAGCTCACCACCGGGGCAACAGGGGGAAAAACTGTTTTTT. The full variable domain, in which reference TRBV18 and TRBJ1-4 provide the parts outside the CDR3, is NAGVMQNPRHLVRRRGQEARLRCSPMKGHSHVYWYRQLPEEGLKFMVYLQKENIIDESGMPKERFSAEFPKEGPSILRIQQVVRGDSAAYFCASSPPGQQGEKLFFGSGTQLSVL.

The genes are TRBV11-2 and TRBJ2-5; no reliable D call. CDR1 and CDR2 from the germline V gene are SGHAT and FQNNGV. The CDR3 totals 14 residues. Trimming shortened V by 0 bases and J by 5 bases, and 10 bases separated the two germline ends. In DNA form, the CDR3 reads TGTGCCAGCAGCTTAGAACGCCCGAGGGAGACCCAGTACTTC. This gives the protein CASSLERPRETQYF. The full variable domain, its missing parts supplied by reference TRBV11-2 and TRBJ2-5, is EAGVAQSPRYKIIEKRQSVAFWCNPISGHATLYWYQQILGQGPKLLIQFQNNGVVDDSQLPKDRFSAERLKGVDSTLKIQPAKLEDSAVYLCASSLERPRETQYFGPGTRLLVL.

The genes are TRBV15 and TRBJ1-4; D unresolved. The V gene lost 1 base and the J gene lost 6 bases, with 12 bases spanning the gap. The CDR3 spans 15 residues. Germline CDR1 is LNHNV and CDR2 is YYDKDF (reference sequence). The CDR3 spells CATSRVGLSYEKLFF. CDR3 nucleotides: TGTGCCACCAGCAGAGTAGGCTTATCTTATGAAAAACTGTTTTTT.

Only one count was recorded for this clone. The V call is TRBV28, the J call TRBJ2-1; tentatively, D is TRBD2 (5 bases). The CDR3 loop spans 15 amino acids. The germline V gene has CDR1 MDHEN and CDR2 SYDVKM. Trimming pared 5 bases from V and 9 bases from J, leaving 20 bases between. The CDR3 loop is CASSPVDGSVVEQFF. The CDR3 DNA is TGTGCCAGCAGTCCGGTCGATGGGAGCGTGGTTGAGCAGTTCTTC.

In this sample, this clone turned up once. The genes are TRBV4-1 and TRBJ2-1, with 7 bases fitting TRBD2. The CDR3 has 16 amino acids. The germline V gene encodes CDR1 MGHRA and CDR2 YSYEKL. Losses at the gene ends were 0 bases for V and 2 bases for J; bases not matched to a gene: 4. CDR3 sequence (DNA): TGCGCCAGCAGCCAAGAGTCTAGCGGAGCCTACAATGAGCAGTTCTTC. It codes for CASSQESSGAYNEQFF.

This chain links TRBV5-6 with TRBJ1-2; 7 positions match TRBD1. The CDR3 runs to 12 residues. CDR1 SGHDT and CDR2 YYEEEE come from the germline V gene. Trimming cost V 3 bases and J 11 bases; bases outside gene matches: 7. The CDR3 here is CASSSWDSRYTF. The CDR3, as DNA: TGTGCCAGCAGCTCCTGGGACAGTAGGTACACCTTC.